The next 30 T cell receptor beta chains were all read from a single sample in a study of glioma-infiltrating T cells after dendritic cell vaccination. Specified time point: after dendritic cell vaccination, including at tumor progression/relapse. The table came from immunoSEQ multiplex PCR; TCRdb's copy has only in-frame clones and leaves some out. The table shows under 75,000 clones, with over 65% occurring only once. Sequencing was performed on blood, taken after dendritic cell vaccination. The receptor source for this set is a human donor with glioblastoma.

The chain uses TRBV13 and TRBJ1-3; TRBD1 might be the D (5 bases). Trimming stripped 3 bases from V and 3 bases from J, with 9 bases between. The germline V gene encodes CDR1 PRHDT and CDR2 FYEKMQ (reference sequence). This CDR3 contains 14 residues. This CDR3 is CASSFQGGGNTIYF. The CDR3 nucleotides read TGTGCCAGCAGCTTCCAGGGCGGTGGAAACACCATATATTTT.

This chain links TRBV19 with TRBJ1-2; 7 bases are a match to TRBD1. Germline assignment: CDR1 LNHDA and CDR2 SQIVND (reference sequence). Trimming took 4 bases from V and 5 from J; bases not matched to a gene: 1. The CDR3 totals 12 residues. The CDR3 protein is CASSTQGYGYTF. CDR3 DNA: TGTGCCAGTAGTACACAGGGGTATGGCTACACCTTC.

The rearrangement links TRBV6-1 to TRBJ1-1; weak D call: TRBD1 (6 bases). The CDR3 spans 13 residues. Germline CDR1 is MNHNS and CDR2 is SASEGT. Trimming took 3 bases from V and 11 from J, leaving 16 bases between them. The CDR3 DNA follows: TGTGCCAGCAGTGACAATATACAGGGTCGTGCTTTCTTT. Protein product: CASSDNIQGRAFF.

The genes are TRBV4-3 and TRBJ2-3, with 11 nucleotides matching TRBD2. This CDR3 is built from 17 residues. The germline CDR1 and CDR2 sequences are LGHNA and YSLEER. With 0 bases clipped from V and 5 bases from J, the junction kept 7 bases outside the gene matches. CDR3 nucleotides: TGCGCCAGCAGCCAAGATAGGACTAGCGGGTTGGGAGATACGCAGTATTTT. Its translation: CASSQDRTSGLGDTQYF.

The chain recombines TRBV4-3 with TRBJ1-4; D unresolved. V gave up 1 base and J gave up 5 bases, with 8 bases separating them. The V gene's germline CDR1 is LGHNA and CDR2 YSLEER. CDR3 length: 14 amino acids. The CDR3 sequence: CASSQGGLNEKLFF. CDR3 sequence (DNA): TGCGCCAGCAGCCAAGGAGGTTTGAATGAAAAACTGTTTTTT.

The V call is TRBV29-1, the J call TRBJ1-1; tentatively, D is TRBD1 (5 bases). CDR1 is SQVTM, CDR2 ANQGSEA, per germline. The CDR3 is made up of 11 amino acids. The V and J ends lost 4 bases and 5 bases respectively, with 8 bases between them. CDR3 amino acids: CSVGQQTEAFF. CDR3 in DNA: TGCAGCGTTGGACAGCAAACTGAAGCTTTCTTT.

The chain is built from TRBV6-1 and TRBJ1-5; D is ambiguous. Trimming stripped 2 bases from V and 5 bases from J, with 7 bases between. There are 13 residues in the CDR3. Germline V gene sequence: CDR1 MNHNS, CDR2 SASEGT. The chain's CDR3 is CASSERDYQPQHF. In DNA form, the CDR3 reads TGTGCCAGCAGTGAAAGAGACTATCAGCCCCAGCATTTT.

The chain is built from TRBV7-3 and TRBJ2-3; 9 bases agree with TRBD1. V was pared by 7 bases and J by 0 bases, with 23 bases of the junction left unmatched. The CDR3 has 21 amino acids. Looked up from germline, CDR1 is SGHTA and CDR2 is FQGTGA. In DNA form, the CDR3 reads TGTGCCAGCATCCAAACGATTCGCGGGGTGGGGACAGGGATTAGCACAGATACGCAGTATTTT. Its protein is CASIQTIRGVGTGISTDTQYF.

The CDR3 loop is CASSFGSRVNEKLFF. In DNA, the CDR3 is TGTGCCAGCAGTTTCGGGTCGCGGGTTAATGAAAAACTGTTTTTT. The chain employs TRBV28 and TRBJ1-4; D is unclear. The CDR3 sequence is 15 residues long. The germline CDR1 and CDR2 sequences are MDHEN and SYDVKM. Trimming left V 3 bases short and J 4 bases short, with 12 bases between.

The chain combines TRBV7-6 with TRBJ2-7; D is unresolved. The length of the CDR3 is 14 residues. Germline CDR1 reads SGHVS; CDR2 reads FNYEAQ. Trimming shortened V by 4 bases and J by 5 bases, and 15 bases separated the two germline ends. CDR3 residues: CASSSDSLLNEQYF. The CDR3 DNA reads TGTGCCAGCAGCTCCGACTCTCTCCTGAACGAGCAGTACTTC.

The chain recombines TRBV18 with TRBJ2-2, with 9 bases aligning to TRBD2. Germline V CDR1 and CDR2: KGHSH, LQKENI. The CDR3 is 15 amino acids. The J segment lost 3 bases and the V segment lost 8 bases, leaving 7 bases of the junction unmatched. The DNA for the CDR3 is TGTGCCAGCACCGGACTAGCGAGCGACACCGGGGAGCTGTTTTTT. This translates into CASTGLASDTGELFF.

The chain carries TRBV9 and TRBJ1-2; 7 bases align to TRBD1. The CDR3 is 13 amino acids. Germline CDR1 is SGDLS and CDR2 is YYNGEE. V dropped 3 bases and J dropped 5; count of bases not matched to a gene: 4. The CDR3 nucleotides are TGTGCCAGCAGCGATGGGACAGTATATGGCTACACCTTC. Its translation is CASSDGTVYGYTF.

The chain joins TRBV30 to TRBJ2-7; 10 bases map to TRBD1. Germline assignment: CDR1 GTSNPN and CDR2 SVGIG (reference sequence). This CDR3 contains 16 residues. Germline trimming cut 2 bases from V and 1 base from J; bases unmatched to any gene: 8. The CDR3 sequence is CAWSPKRQGASYEQYF. CDR3 sequence (DNA): TGTGCCTGGAGTCCGAAGCGACAGGGGGCATCCTACGAGCAGTACTTC. The variable domain in full, with the rest retrieved from reference TRBV30 and TRBJ2-7, is SQTIHQWPATLVQPVGSPLSLECTVEGTSNPNLYWYRQAAGRGLQLLFYSVGIGQISSEVPQNLSASRPQDRQFILSSKKLLLSDSGFYLCAWSPKRQGASYEQYFGPGTRLTVT.

This clone was counted a single time. The chain links TRBV18 to TRBJ2-2, with unresolved D. V lost 2 bases and J 7 bases, leaving 11 bases between the germline ends. There are 14 residues in the CDR3. The germline V gene encodes CDR1 KGHSH and CDR2 LQKENI. CDR3 residues: CASSPATNFGELFF. The CDR3 DNA follows: TGTGCCAGCTCACCAGCGACAAACTTCGGGGAGCTGTTTTTT. The full variable domain, completed using reference TRBV18 and TRBJ2-2, is NAGVMQNPRHLVRRRGQEARLRCSPMKGHSHVYWYRQLPEEGLKFMVYLQKENIIDESGMPKERFSAEFPKEGPSILRIQQVVRGDSAAYFCASSPATNFGELFFGEGSRLTVL.

The chain employs TRBV11-2 and TRBJ1-2; tentative D call: TRBD1 (5 bases). The V gene's germline CDR1 is SGHAT and CDR2 FQNNGV. CDR3 length equals 15 residues. Between the trimmed V and J ends, which lost 3 bases and 3 bases, there was a span of 14 bases. CDR3 sequence reads: CASSFDRQTYYGYTF. The CDR3 region has the DNA TGTGCCAGCAGCTTTGACAGACAGACTTACTATGGCTACACCTTC.

This clone was seen only once. The chain uses TRBV19 and TRBJ1-2, with 9 bases that match TRBD1. Germline loops: CDR1 LNHDA, CDR2 SQIVND (reference sequence). V was clipped by 3 bases and J by 3 bases; unmatched bases: 5. The CDR3 covers 15 residues. The CDR3 DNA sequence: TGTGCCAGTAGTATCGGGACAGGGCGGCACTATGGCTACACCTTC. Its translation is CASSIGTGRHYGYTF.

The V and J genes are TRBV27 and TRBJ2-7; 7 bases agree with TRBD1. The germline V gene has CDR1 MNHEY and CDR2 SMNVEV (reference sequence). This CDR3 is built from 16 residues. Trimming cost V 0 bases and J 1 base; bases outside gene matches: 6. CDR3 residues: CASSLSTGTASYEQYF. The CDR3 nucleotides are TGTGCCAGCAGTTTATCAACCGGGACAGCTTCCTACGAGCAGTACTTC.

V usage is TRBV5-4 and J usage is TRBJ1-1; weak D call: TRBD1 (5 bases). Germline values: CDR1 SGHNT, CDR2 YYREEE (reference sequence). The CDR3 loop spans 14 amino acids. V was pared by 3 bases and J by 1 base, with 10 bases between. The CDR3, as DNA: TGTGCCAGCAGCTACAGGAGTCCGAACACTGAAGCTTTCTTT. It translates to CASSYRSPNTEAFF.

In the case of this clone: One end of the junction fails to match germline, which may point to a read error. Other DNA sequences in this specimen translate into the identical CDR3. The rearrangement uses TRBV7-8 and TRBJ1-3; D is undetermined. Germline CDR1 reads SGHVS; CDR2 reads FQNEAQ. The CDR3 is made up of 14 amino acids. The CDR3 region has the DNA TGTGCCAGCAGCTTATCACAGTCTGGAAACACTATATATTTT. It specifies CASSLSQSGNTIYF.

This clone appeared a few times. The V gene is TRBV7-9, the J gene TRBJ2-3; D possibly corresponds to TRBD1 (6 bases). The V gene's germline CDR1 is SEHNR and CDR2 FQNEAQ (reference sequence). With 5 bases removed from V and 7 bases from J, the gap between germline ends came to 10 bases. There are 12 residues in the CDR3. CDR3 nucleotides: TGTGCCAGCAGCGGGCAGGGGTATACGCAGTATTTT. Amino acid sequence: CASSGQGYTQYF.

There are a few counts of this clone. V is TRBV25-1 and J is TRBJ2-7; 10 bases match TRBD2. Trimming cost V 10 bases and J 6 bases; bases outside gene matches: 9. CDR1 and CDR2 from the germline V gene are MGHDK and SYGVNS. The length of the CDR3 is 13 residues. The CDR3 bases are TGTGCCACCGGGCTAGCGGGGGCGGTCGAGCAGTACTTC. It translates to CATGLAGAVEQYF.

V gene TRBV9 combines with J gene TRBJ1-2; TRBD1 might be the D (5 bases). Trimming took 4 bases from V and 4 from J, leaving 11 bases between them. The CDR3 extends over 13 amino acids. Germline CDR1 is SGDLS and CDR2 is YYNGEE. The CDR3 DNA is TGTGCCAGCAGCCAGTCAGGGTCCTATGGCTACACCTTC. Translating gives CASSQSGSYGYTF.

The chain is built from TRBV28 and TRBJ1-5; 7 bases fit TRBD1. The J segment lost 5 bases and the V segment lost 2 bases, leaving 3 bases of the junction unmatched. The CDR3 is made up of 14 amino acids. Germline V gives CDR1 MDHEN, CDR2 SYDVKM. The CDR3 DNA follows: TGTGCCAGCAGTTTAGGGACAGTCTATCAGCCCCAGCATTTT. This sequence encodes CASSLGTVYQPQHF.

The chain joins TRBV1 to TRBJ2-3; no DNA check was done on the table's D call, TRBD2. TRBV1 is recorded as a pseudogene. This CDR3 spans 17 amino acids. This CDR3 is CTSSQDQRLAGTDTQYF. The CDR3 nucleotides are TGCACCAGCAGCCAAGACCAAAGACTAGCGGGGACCGATACGCAGTATTTT.

The chain carries TRBV29-1 and TRBJ1-3; D possibly corresponds to TRBD1 (5 bases). V lost 4 bases and J 3 bases, leaving 10 bases between the germline ends. CDR1 is SQVTM, CDR2 ANQGSEA, per germline. The CDR3 is 13 residues long. As DNA, the CDR3 is TGCAGCGTTGTGCAGGGTGGTGGAAACACCATATATTTT. Its translation is CSVVQGGGNTIYF.

This clone was seen a few times. The gene calls are TRBV30 and TRBJ1-4, with D possibly being TRBD1 (6 bases). Looked up from germline, CDR1 is GTSNPN and CDR2 is SVGIG (reference sequence). Trimming removed 1 base at V and 8 bases at J, with 14 bases between. The CDR3 is 14 residues long. The CDR3 spells CAWSGGGPQEKLFF. For the CDR3, the DNA is TGTGCCTGGAGTGGAGGGGGACCCCAGGAAAAACTGTTTTTT.

The chain combines TRBV18 with TRBJ1-3; the D is unclear. From germline, CDR1 is KGHSH and CDR2 LQKENI. This CDR3 contains 15 residues. V was trimmed by 2 bases and J by 1 base, leaving 9 bases between them. CDR3 DNA sequence: TGTGCCAGCTCACCAGACACGGGATCTGGAAACACCATATATTTT. Protein product: CASSPDTGSGNTIYF.

The chain couples TRBV30 to TRBJ2-7; TRBD1 is a possible D gene (5 bases). The CDR3 loop spans 11 amino acids. V was shortened by 1 base and J by 9 bases, with 10 bases between the two germline ends. Germline V gene lookup returns CDR1 GTSNPN and CDR2 SVGIG (reference sequence). CDR3 sequence reads: CAWSGQGRQYF. The CDR3 coding sequence is TGTGCCTGGAGTGGGCAGGGAAGGCAGTACTTC. The full variable domain, with the rest looked up from reference TRBV30 and TRBJ2-7, is SQTIHQWPATLVQPVGSPLSLECTVEGTSNPNLYWYRQAAGRGLQLLFYSVGIGQISSEVPQNLSASRPQDRQFILSSKKLLLSDSGFYLCAWSGQGRQYFGPGTRLTVT.

CDR3 sequence reads: CASSQQLASTDTQYF. In DNA, the CDR3 is TGTGCCAGCAGCCAACAACTAGCTAGCACAGATACGCAGTATTTT. The V call is TRBV14, the J call TRBJ2-3; a possible D gene is TRBD2 (6 bases). CDR1 and CDR2 (germline): SGHDN, FVKESK. This CDR3 is built from 15 residues. Trimming left V 2 bases short and J 0 bases short, with 9 bases between.

This chain links TRBV9 with TRBJ1-3; D is perhaps TRBD1 (5 bases). Germline lookup yields CDR1 SGDLS and CDR2 YYNGEE. The germline V and J ends were trimmed by 0 bases and 1 base, with 5 bases remaining between them. This CDR3 comprises 14 residues. The CDR3 sequence: CASSVEGSGNTIYF. CDR3 sequence (DNA): TGTGCCAGCAGCGTAGAGGGGTCTGGAAACACCATATATTTT.